These 19 T cell receptor beta chains originate from one sample sequenced in a study of PD-1 blockade in classical Hodgkin lymphoma. The time point here: cycle 4 day 1 (C4D1), after six to seven weeks of nivolumab. Every single patient, without exception, relapsed after autologous stem cell transplantation, and brentuximab vedotin exposure varied. Repertoires were generated with immunoSEQ multiplex PCR, while TCRdb's copy carries only in-frame clones and drops some. Of 100,000 or so clones detected, 90% appear once; the ten largest clones hold 2.5% to 3.5%. The input for sequencing was peripheral blood mononuclear cells (PBMCs), taken before the fourth cycle of nivolumab. These receptors all come from a human donor with classical Hodgkin lymphoma.

The chain joins TRBV4-1 to TRBJ1-2; TRBD1 might be the D (6 bases). V lost 0 bases and J 3 bases, leaving 8 bases between the germline ends. The CDR3 runs to 14 residues. Germline lookup yields CDR1 MGHRA and CDR2 YSYEKL. The CDR3 loop is CASSQERTDYGYTF. Written as DNA, the CDR3 is TGCGCCAGCAGCCAAGAAAGGACAGACTATGGCTACACCTTC.

The genes are TRBV28 and TRBJ2-1; D possibly uses TRBD1 or TRBD2 (5 bases each). V gave up 3 bases and J gave up 2 bases, with 8 bases separating them. Germline CDR1 reads MDHEN; CDR2 reads SYDVKM. The CDR3 runs to 14 residues. CDR3 sequence reads: CASSLVGAYNEQFF. CDR3 coding DNA: TGTGCCAGCAGTTTGGTGGGGGCCTACAATGAGCAGTTCTTC.

The genes are TRBV9 and TRBJ1-5; D remains ambiguous. The germline V and J ends were trimmed by 3 bases and 9 bases, with 16 bases remaining between them. CDR1 and CDR2 (germline): SGDLS, YYNGEE. The CDR3 length is 14 residues. CDR3 in amino acids: CASSGSGSDRPQHF. The CDR3 nucleotides are TGTGCCAGCAGCGGGTCGGGTTCCGATAGGCCCCAGCATTTT.

This chain uses TRBV19 with TRBJ2-7; 7 bases are shared with TRBD2. CDR3 length: 13 residues. V was clipped by 5 bases and J by 2 bases; unmatched bases: 3. Per germline, CDR1 LNHDA and CDR2 SQIVND (reference sequence). CDR3 loop: CASSAGLAYEQYF. CDR3 in DNA: TGTGCCAGTAGTGCAGGACTAGCCTACGAGCAGTACTTC.

This rearrangement joins TRBV5-1 to TRBJ1-4; 8 positions agree with TRBD1. CDR3 length equals 15 residues. CDR1 and CDR2 from the germline V gene are SGHRS and YFSETQ. V dropped 4 bases and J dropped 3; count of bases not matched to a gene: 5. The CDR3 coding sequence is TGCGCCAGCAGCGGAACAGGGGGGGCTAATGAAAAACTGTTTTTT. Translation gives CASSGTGGANEKLFF. Using reference TRBV5-1 and TRBJ1-4 for the parts outside the CDR3, the full variable domain is KAGVTQTPRYLIKTRGQQVTLSCSPISGHRSVSWYQQTPGQGLQFLFEYFSETQRNKGNFPGRFSGRQFSNSRSEMNVSTLELGDSALYLCASSGTGGANEKLFFGSGTQLSVL.

The chain links TRBV19 to TRBJ1-3; 11 bases align to TRBD1. This CDR3 contains 16 residues. The V and J ends lost 5 bases and 2 bases, in that order; junction bases with no gene match: 5. In germline, CDR1 is LNHDA, CDR2 SQIVND (reference sequence). The CDR3 DNA reads TGTGCCAGTAGTCATTGGACAGGGGGCACTGGAAACACCATATATTTT. Its translation: CASSHWTGGTGNTIYF. Supplemented by reference TRBV19 and TRBJ1-3, the full variable domain reads DGGITQSPKYLFRKEGQNVTLSCEQNLNHDAMYWYRQDPGQGLRLIYYSQIVNDFQKGDIAEGYSVSREKKESFPLTVTSAQKNPTAFYLCASSHWTGGTGNTIYFGEGSWLTVV.

J is TRBJ1-2 and V is TRBV19; D call uncertain. V lost 4 bases, J lost 5 bases, and 20 bases lay in between. This CDR3 has 16 amino acids. The germline V gene encodes CDR1 LNHDA and CDR2 SQIVND (reference sequence). CDR3 region: CASSNRARERLYGYTF. In DNA, the CDR3 is TGTGCCAGTAGTAACCGGGCAAGGGAAAGATTATATGGCTACACCTTC.

The rearrangement uses TRBV9 and TRBJ1-1, with D possibly matching TRBD1 (5 bases). The ends were cut back, 3 bases at V and 5 bases at J, with 20 bases in the middle. The germline CDR1 and CDR2 sequences are SGDLS and YYNGEE. The CDR3 is made up of 16 amino acids. The CDR3 nucleotides read TGTGCCAGCAGCGCCAGCCCCCTGGGGGGGAGGACTGAAGCTTTCTTT. This encodes CASSASPLGGRTEAFF. The whole variable domain, filled in from reference TRBV9 and TRBJ1-1, reads DSGVTQTPKHLITATGQRVTLRCSPRSGDLSVYWYQQSLDQGLQFLIQYYNGEERAKGNILERFSAQQFPDLHSELNLSSLELGDSALYFCASSASPLGGRTEAFFGQGTRLTVV.

The V and J genes are TRBV28 and TRBJ2-5; 11 nucleotides align to TRBD2. After removal of 0 bases from V and 3 bases from J, the junction contained 9 bases not matched to a gene. This CDR3 has 18 amino acids. Germline V gene sequence: CDR1 MDHEN, CDR2 SYDVKM. This CDR3 reads CASSLWGRGTSGEETQYF. CDR3 nucleotide sequence: TGTGCCAGCAGTTTATGGGGTCGGGGGACTAGCGGCGAAGAGACCCAGTACTTC.

V is TRBV2 and J is TRBJ1-2, with a weak D call TRBD1 (5 bases). This CDR3 region has 14 residues. Germline loops: CDR1 SNHLY, CDR2 FYNNEI. Trimming removed 6 bases at V and 3 bases at J, with 14 bases between. The DNA of the CDR3 is TGTGCCAGCAGCGGCGACACAGGAGACTATGGCTACACCTTC. It yields the protein CASSGDTGDYGYTF.

The chain uses TRBV27 and TRBJ2-1, with 11 bases identical to TRBD2. With 5 bases clipped from V and 4 bases from J, the junction kept 4 bases outside the gene matches. CDR1 and CDR2 from the germline V gene are MNHEY and SMNVEV (reference sequence). The CDR3 spans 15 residues. The CDR3 reads CASSALAGGYNEQFF. The CDR3 nucleotides are TGTGCCAGCAGTGCGCTAGCGGGGGGTTACAATGAGCAGTTCTTC.

The chain recombines TRBV10-3 with TRBJ2-7; D is possibly TRBD2 (7 bases). Germline V CDR1 and CDR2: ENHRY, SYGVKD. V dropped 7 bases and J dropped 1 base, with 20 bases sitting between them. The CDR3 length is 16 residues. The CDR3 coding sequence is TGTGCCATCACCGGCTCTGGGGGGGCGGGATCCTACGAGCAGTACTTC. This codes for CAITGSGGAGSYEQYF.

As DNA, the CDR3 is TGCAGCCACCCTCGGGGTAGCACAGATACGCAGTATTTT. Translated, it gives CSHPRGSTDTQYF. The chain joins TRBV29-1 to TRBJ2-3, with D perhaps matching TRBD2 (5 bases). This CDR3 is 13 amino acids long. Trimming pared 8 bases from V and 0 bases from J, leaving 12 bases between. Germline CDR1 is SQVTM and CDR2 is ANQGSEA.

The CDR3 loop is CASSLERVGLEETQYF. CDR3 DNA: TGTGCCAGCAGTTTAGAAAGGGTGGGACTCGAAGAGACCCAGTACTTC. The V gene is TRBV28, the J gene TRBJ2-5; TRBD2 might be the D (6 bases). Germline V gene sequence: CDR1 MDHEN, CDR2 SYDVKM. V lost 2 bases to trimming and J lost 3 bases, with 16 bases between them. CDR3 length equals 16 residues.

The V and J genes are TRBV4-1 and TRBJ2-3, with D unresolved. V was cut by 3 bases and J by 3 bases, with 10 bases left in between. This CDR3 contains 14 residues. Germline CDR1 MGHRA, CDR2 YSYEKL. Here the CDR3 DNA reads TGCGCCAGCAGCCAGAAAGGATTGACAGATACGCAGTATTTT. The encoded protein is CASSQKGLTDTQYF.

The rearrangement uses TRBV5-5 and TRBJ1-4; D is unresolved. Germline assignment: CDR1 SGHKS and CDR2 YYEKEE (reference sequence). The CDR3 extends over 14 amino acids. The V end was cut by 2 bases, the J end by 4 bases, with 9 bases between. CDR3 sequence (DNA): TGTGCCAGCAGCTTATGGACGGATAATGAAAAACTGTTTTTT. It translates to CASSLWTDNEKLFF.

The J gene is TRBJ1-1, the V gene TRBV6-6, with a tentative D call TRBD1 (5 bases). With 2 bases removed from V and 0 bases from J, the gap between germline ends came to 10 bases. The germline V gene encodes CDR1 MNHNY and CDR2 SVGAGI (reference sequence). The CDR3 is 15 amino acids. The CDR3 DNA reads as TGTGCCAGCAGTTACCTTAAGGGGATGAACACTGAAGCTTTCTTT. It is translated as CASSYLKGMNTEAFF.

This chain connects TRBV28 to TRBJ1-2, with a possible D match to TRBD1 (5 bases). This CDR3 is 13 amino acids long. Germline V gives CDR1 MDHEN, CDR2 SYDVKM. V was trimmed by 5 bases and J by 6 bases, leaving 13 bases between them. As DNA, the CDR3 is TGTGCCAGCAGTCTAACCAAGGGGCATGGCTACACCTTC. Its protein product is CASSLTKGHGYTF.

The rearrangement links TRBV4-1 to TRBJ2-5, with 7 bases fitting TRBD2. The CDR3 runs 13 residues. Trimming at V came to 4 bases and at J to 1 base, leaving 0 bases not matched to a gene. CDR1 MGHRA and CDR2 YSYEKL come from the germline V gene. The CDR3 region is CASSRGGQETQYF. The CDR3 coding sequence is TGCGCCAGCAGCCGCGGGGGCCAAGAGACCCAGTACTTC.